These 20 T cell receptor beta chains were all obtained from the same sample, sequenced in a study of T cell responses to AZD1222 COVID-19 vaccine. Using immunoSEQ multiplex PCR, the repertoire was profiled, and TCRdb retains in-frame clones only, with some absent. The sample lists some 93,000 clones, roughly 88% occurring once. The sequences come from peripheral blood, collected 28 days after the second AZD1222 dose. The receptors come from an adult who received the AZD1222 COVID-19 vaccine.

This chain joins TRBV5-1 and TRBJ1-3, with D perhaps matching TRBD1 (6 bases). Germline V gene sequence: CDR1 SGHRS, CDR2 YFSETQ. V was pared by 0 bases and J by 0 bases, with 7 bases between. The CDR3 length is 15 residues. The CDR3 reads CASSLDRASGNTIYF. The CDR3 DNA reads as TGCGCCAGCAGCTTGGACAGGGCCTCTGGAAACACCATATATTTT. Complete variable domain (other parts from reference TRBV5-1 and TRBJ1-3): KAGVTQTPRYLIKTRGQQVTLSCSPISGHRSVSWYQQTPGQGLQFLFEYFSETQRNKGNFPGRFSGRQFSNSRSEMNVSTLELGDSALYLCASSLDRASGNTIYFGEGSWLTVV.

The chain recombines TRBV2 with TRBJ2-1; a weak D match, TRBD2 (6 bases). Deletions cut 5 bases from V and 10 bases from J, with 9 bases between. CDR3 length equals 11 residues. CDR1 is SNHLY, CDR2 FYNNEI, per germline. DNA for the CDR3: TGTGCCAGCAGTAAGAGCGGGGAGCAGTTCTTC. This encodes CASSKSGEQFF. The entire variable domain, with the rest obtained from reference TRBV2 and TRBJ2-1, is as follows: EPEVTQTPSHQVTQMGQEVILRCVPISNHLYFYWYRQILGQKVEFLVSFYNNEISEKSEIFDDQFSVERPDGSNFTLKIRSTKLEDSAMYFCASSKSGEQFFGPGTRLTVL.

In its sample, this clone was seen once. The genes are TRBV29-1 and TRBJ1-1; D possibly corresponds to TRBD1 (6 bases). The germline gives CDR1 SQVTM, CDR2 ANQGSEA. Trimming took 4 bases from V and 2 from J, leaving 8 bases between them. This CDR3 has 12 residues. In DNA, the CDR3 is TGCAGCGTTGTACAGGGTAACACTGAAGCTTTCTTT. Amino acids: CSVVQGNTEAFF.

The chain links TRBV6-5 to TRBJ1-2; TRBD1 matches at 7 bases. CDR1 MNHEY and CDR2 SVGAGI come from the germline V gene. The CDR3 has 14 residues. With V trimmed by 7 bases and J by 6 bases, 11 bases remained unmatched. CDR3 sequence reads: CASIPGGLAHGYTF. The CDR3 coding sequence is TGTGCCAGCATCCCAGGGGGGCTAGCCCATGGCTACACCTTC.

Only a few counts were recorded for this clone. Other DNA variants within this sample encode the same CDR3. The chain couples TRBV5-1 to TRBJ2-2; D is unclear. Germline V gives CDR1 SGHRS, CDR2 YFSETQ. V shed 0 bases and J shed 6 bases, with 6 bases lying between them. This CDR3 comprises 13 residues. CDR3 nucleotide sequence: TGCGCCAGCAGCTTGGGTGGGGCCGGGGAGCTGTTTTTT. It is translated as CASSLGGAGELFF.

The chain couples TRBV12-2 to TRBJ2-7; TRBD1, the D gene given by the table, was not confirmed from the DNA. TRBV12-2 is designated a pseudogene. The CDR3 has 14 amino acids. Here the CDR3 reads CASRSDPDRYEQYF. DNA for the CDR3: TGTGCAAGTCGCTCAGACCCTGACAGATACGAGCAGTACTTC.

The chain employs TRBV5-1 and TRBJ2-1; 11 positions match TRBD2. Germline V gives CDR1 SGHRS, CDR2 YFSETQ. CDR3 length equals 15 residues. V lost 4 bases, J lost 4 bases, and 4 bases stayed unmatched. In DNA, the CDR3 is TGCGCCAGCAGCGCGGGACTAGCGGATTACAATGAGCAGTTCTTC. This codes for CASSAGLADYNEQFF.

This chain joins TRBV11-1 and TRBJ1-5; 7 bases agree with TRBD1. V lost 1 base to trimming and J lost 7 bases; unmatched junction nucleotides: 1. The CDR3 consists of 13 residues. Germline loops: CDR1 SGHAT, CDR2 FQDESV (reference sequence). Here the CDR3 DNA reads TGTGCCAGCAGCTTAGACAGGGGACAGCCCCAGCATTTT. It codes for CASSLDRGQPQHF.

This clone was recorded only once. The V gene is TRBV7-8, the J gene TRBJ1-1; 9 bases line up with TRBD1. This CDR3 is 15 amino acids long. V lost 3 bases, J lost 1 base, and 3 bases stayed unmatched. Germline assignment: CDR1 SGHVS and CDR2 FQNEAQ. CDR3 sequence reads: CASSFTGGRNTEAFF. The CDR3, as DNA: TGTGCCAGCAGCTTTACAGGGGGCAGGAACACTGAAGCTTTCTTT.

The chain carries TRBV19 and TRBJ2-5, with D maybe TRBD1 (5 bases). Germline V gene sequence: CDR1 LNHDA, CDR2 SQIVND (reference sequence). The CDR3 has 13 residues. V lost 6 bases and J 3 bases, leaving 11 bases between the germline ends. The CDR3 region has the DNA TGTGCCAGTAGACTTGACAGAGAAGAGACCCAGTACTTC. It yields the protein CASRLDREETQYF. The variable domain in full, with the rest retrieved from reference TRBV19 and TRBJ2-5, is DGGITQSPKYLFRKEGQNVTLSCEQNLNHDAMYWYRQDPGQGLRLIYYSQIVNDFQKGDIAEGYSVSREKKESFPLTVTSAQKNPTAFYLCASRLDREETQYFGPGTRLLVL.

The genes are TRBV3-1 (or the pseudogene TRBV3-2) and TRBJ1-1; D unresolved. CDR3 length: 12 residues. Trimming removed 0 bases at V and 8 bases at J, with 7 bases between. Per germline, CDR1 LGHDT and CDR2 YNNKEL (reference sequence). This chain's CDR3 is CASSQEVGEAFF. The CDR3 DNA reads TGTGCCAGCAGCCAAGAGGTAGGAGAAGCTTTCTTT.

This chain joins TRBV11-3 and TRBJ2-2; D gene uncertain. V gave up 4 bases and J gave up 9 bases, with 9 bases separating them. CDR1 and CDR2 (germline): SGHNT, YENEEA. CDR3 size: 12 residues. CDR3 sequence (DNA): TGTGCCAGCAGCTCTGGACGGAGGGAGCTGTTTTTT. Protein sequence: CASSSGRRELFF.

V usage is TRBV7-3 and J usage is TRBJ1-1, with D perhaps TRBD1 (5 bases). V lost 2 bases, J lost 0 bases, and 10 bases lay in between. Germline V gives CDR1 SGHTA, CDR2 FQGTGA. The CDR3 loop spans 15 amino acids. The CDR3 DNA is TGTGCCAGCAGCTTAGTGGGACCCCTGAACACTGAAGCTTTCTTT. Translated: CASSLVGPLNTEAFF.

CDR3 protein: CASSYSRRTLYGYTF. In nucleotides, the CDR3 is TGTGCCAGCAGTTACAGCCGTCGGACACTTTATGGCTACACCTTC. J is TRBJ1-2 and V is TRBV6-5; a possible D gene is TRBD1 (5 bases). The CDR3 has 15 residues. V dropped 2 bases and J dropped 5 bases, with 15 bases sitting between them. Germline V lookup: CDR1 MNHEY, CDR2 SVGAGI.

The chain has TRBV3-1 (or the pseudogene TRBV3-2) and TRBJ1-3; TRBD1 might be the D (5 bases). The CDR3 sequence is 17 residues long. Germline V CDR1 and CDR2: LGHDT, YNNKEL (reference sequence). The V end lost 0 bases, the J end lost 0 bases, and 12 bases lay between the germline ends. CDR3 in amino acids: CASSQDLSGPSGNTIYF. CDR3 in DNA: TGTGCCAGCAGCCAAGATCTGTCGGGACCCTCTGGAAACACCATATATTTT.

CDR3 nucleotide sequence: TGTGCCAGTAGTATAATTGGGACTAGCGGGACCGACAATGAGCAGTTCTTC. Residues: CASSIIGTSGTDNEQFF. V is TRBV19 and J is TRBJ2-1; the match to TRBD2 covers 13 bases. The CDR3 totals 17 residues. V shed 2 bases, J shed 5 bases, and the junction held 6 bases outside the gene matches. Germline V lookup: CDR1 LNHDA, CDR2 SQIVND (reference sequence).

The chain has TRBV5-1 and TRBJ1-2, with no clear D. Germline loops: CDR1 SGHRS, CDR2 YFSETQ. The CDR3 contains 13 residues. Trimming left V 0 bases short and J 4 bases short, with 7 bases between. The CDR3 region has the DNA TGCGCCAGCAGCTTGGGTCAGCCCTATGGCTACACCTTC. It encodes CASSLGQPYGYTF.

The genes are TRBV9 and TRBJ1-3; no definite D call. This CDR3 has 14 amino acids. Germline values: CDR1 SGDLS, CDR2 YYNGEE. The V gene lost 2 bases and the J gene lost 4 bases, with 10 bases spanning the gap. CDR3 amino acids: CASSVGSLGNTIYF. The CDR3 DNA is TGTGCCAGCAGCGTCGGATCCCTCGGAAACACCATATATTTT.

This clone was counted a single time. This chain uses TRBV7-3 with TRBJ1-2; 8 positions match TRBD1. CDR1 is SGHTA, CDR2 FQGTGA, per germline. The CDR3 consists of 13 residues. With V trimmed by 5 bases and J by 5 bases, 4 bases remained unmatched. CDR3 loop: CASSPDRGYGYTF. CDR3 coding DNA: TGTGCCAGCAGCCCTGACAGGGGTTATGGCTACACCTTC.

The chain couples TRBV4-2 to TRBJ1-5, with TRBD1 matching over 9 bases. Germline trimming cut 2 bases from V and 0 bases from J; bases unmatched to any gene: 5. The V gene's germline CDR1 is LGHNA and CDR2 YNFKEQ. CDR3 length: 17 amino acids. CDR3 sequence reads: CASSQTTGGLSNQPQHF. DNA of the CDR3: TGTGCCAGCAGCCAAACCACAGGGGGCCTTAGCAATCAGCCCCAGCATTTT.